One and the same sample provided the 9 T cell receptor beta chains below, sequenced in a study of HIV-infected patients and healthy controls (TCRdb year 2014). The method behind the library was 5' RACE. Sequencing took place on an Illumina MiSeq. Starting from the raw public reads, TCRdb applied fastp trimming at Q25, assembled clones with MiXCR and retained in-frame beta chains. Rows matching on CDR3 protein sequence are summarized as one entry with the most common DNA and genes. The sample profile shows about 67,000 distinct CDR3 sequences; roughly a sixth of them were found once. Under 6.5% of the sample is taken by the ten largest. Sequencing input: CD4+ T cells from blood. The receptors here all came from a human donor in good health.

This clonotype was counted a few times. The chain carries TRBV6-5 and TRBJ2-3; TRBD2 aligns across 11 bases. The CDR3 runs 14 residues. Germline values: CDR1 MNHEY, CDR2 SVGAGI. CDR3 DNA: TGTGCTAGCCGACTAGCGGGACCCACAGATACGCAGTATTTT. Its protein product is CASRLAGPTDTQYF.

The rearrangement joins TRBV24-1 to TRBJ2-1, with D possibly TRBD2 on 5 matching bases. This CDR3 contains 17 residues. Trimming took off 3 bases at V and 4 bases at J, with 18 bases between the two ends. Germline CDR1 and CDR2: KGHDR and SFDVKD. CDR3 DNA: TGTGCCACCAGTGATAACAGAGGTAGGGAGAGGTACAATGAGCAGTTCTTC. Its protein product is CATSDNRGRERYNEQFF.

In its sample, this clonotype was seen many times. This chain uses TRBV6-2 or TRBV6-3 with TRBJ1-1, with D hard to call. The V gene lost 5 bases and the J gene lost 0 bases, with 13 bases spanning the gap. The CDR3 covers 15 residues. Germline loops: CDR1 MNHEY, CDR2 SVGEGT. CDR3 sequence reads: CASSPRMQMNTEAFF. CDR3 DNA sequence: TGTGCCAGCAGTCCAAGGATGCAGATGAACACTGAAGCTTTCTTT.

This clonotype was seen a few times. V usage is TRBV6-6 and J usage is TRBJ1-6, with D hard to call. The germline V gene encodes CDR1 MNHNY and CDR2 SVGAGI (reference sequence). Between the trimmed V and J ends, which lost 2 bases and 0 bases, there was a span of 14 bases. The CDR3 runs 18 residues. This chain's CDR3 is CASSYLADLSSYNSPLHF. CDR3 bases: TGTGCCAGCAGTTACCTCGCGGATCTCAGCTCCTATAATTCACCCCTCCACTTT.

This clonotype was seen more than once but under ten times. J is TRBJ2-1 and V is TRBV5-4; 10 positions agree with TRBD2. V lost 1 base to trimming and J lost 8 bases; unmatched junction nucleotides: 3. The CDR3 is 14 amino acids. Looked up from germline, CDR1 is SGHNT and CDR2 is YYREEE (reference sequence). CDR3 DNA sequence: TGTGCCAGCAGCTTGCTAGCGGGAGTCGATGAGCAGTTCTTC. Amino acid sequence: CASSLLAGVDEQFF.

This clonotype was detected a few times. The rearrangement joins TRBV11-2 to TRBJ1-3, with 9 bases matching TRBD1. Germline-derived CDR1 and CDR2 are SGHAT and FQNNGV. V lost 5 bases, J lost 4 bases, and 9 bases stayed unmatched. The CDR3 is 16 residues long. CDR3 sequence reads: CASSKTGGSSGNTIYF. CDR3 coding DNA: TGTGCCAGCAGCAAGACAGGGGGGAGTTCCGGAAACACCATATATTTT.

This clonotype was recorded a few times. The chain uses TRBV7-3 and TRBJ2-5; D is perhaps TRBD1 (5 bases). Germline CDR1 and CDR2: SGHTA and FQGTGA. Trimming removed 5 bases at V and 2 bases at J, with 9 bases between. The CDR3 totals 13 residues. The CDR3: CASSPRGQETQYF. CDR3 DNA sequence: TGTGCCAGCAGCCCAAGGGGTCAAGAGACCCAGTACTTC.

This clonotype was found many times. V gene TRBV4-2 combines with J gene TRBJ2-1; D perhaps matches TRBD2 (6 bases). V dropped 7 bases and J dropped 4 bases, with 14 bases sitting between them. CDR1 and CDR2 from the germline V gene are LGHNA and YNFKEQ. This CDR3 region has 14 residues. The CDR3 loop is CASNMGLEYNEQFF. CDR3 in DNA: TGTGCCAGCAACATGGGACTGGAATACAATGAGCAGTTCTTC.

This chain links TRBV28 with TRBJ2-3; TRBD1 matches 9 bases. Germline values: CDR1 MDHEN, CDR2 SYDVKM. V dropped 4 bases and J dropped 3; count of bases not matched to a gene: 8. CDR3 length: 16 amino acids. The DNA for the CDR3 is TGTGCCAGCAGTTCCGGACAGGGGAGGTGGACAGATACGCAGTATTTT. Translation gives CASSSGQGRWTDTQYF. The variable domain in full, completed from reference TRBV28 and TRBJ2-3, reads DVKVTQSSRYLVKRTGEKVFLECVQDMDHENMFWYRQDPGLGLRLIYFSYDVKMKEKGDIPEGYSVSREKKERFSLILESASTNQTSMYLCASSSGQGRWTDTQYFGPGTRLTVL.